This T cell receptor (beta chain) was captured in a study of blood T cell repertoires in COVID-19. Study-level information: The origin of the acute and convalescent COVID-19 samples was the United States, Italy and Spain. In each case, the material was cDNA or gDNA derived from T cells, B-cell-depleted T cells, or PBMCs.

Measured with immunoSEQ multiplex PCR; TCRdb has only the in-frame clones, and not every one. The repertoire includes 150,000 or so clones, around 79% of them detected once, and just under 5% sits in the top ten. Germline CDR1 and CDR2: KGHSH and LQKENI. This CDR3 has 17 residues. V dropped 2 bases and J dropped 1 base, with 12 bases sitting between them. Seattle researchers signed up patients amid active infection and tracked them longitudinally. V usage is TRBV18 and J usage is TRBJ2-6; D gene unclear. The sequencing input was peripheral blood. The TCR was taken from a woman in her 70s with COVID-19, enrolled during active disease. CDR3 loop: CASSPGTGKSGANVLTF. The CDR3 region has the DNA TGTGCCAGCTCACCAGGCACGGGTAAATCTGGGGCCAACGTCCTGACTTTC. The entire variable domain, with the rest obtained from reference TRBV18 and TRBJ2-6, is as follows: NAGVMQNPRHLVRRRGQEARLRCSPMKGHSHVYWYRQLPEEGLKFMVYLQKENIIDESGMPKERFSAEFPKEGPSILRIQQVVRGDSAAYFCASSPGTGKSGANVLTFGAGSRLTVL.